Presented here are 25 T cell receptor beta chains from one specimen sequenced in a study of blood T cell repertoires in COVID-19. TCRdb's table, derived via immunoSEQ multiplex PCR, lists solely in-frame clones and lacks some. Among over 250,000 clones, under 90% were seen once, and the ten largest hold approximately 2.2%. The sample was peripheral blood. The receptor source for this set is a man in his forties or fifties with acute or convalescent COVID-19.

The gene calls are TRBV6-5 and TRBJ1-1; TRBD1 is a possible D gene (5 bases). V lost 2 bases to trimming and J lost 4 bases, with 11 bases between them. The germline gives CDR1 MNHEY, CDR2 SVGAGI. The CDR3 has 14 amino acids. The DNA of the CDR3 is TGTGCCAGCAGTTACGGGGGAGGAATCACTGAAGCTTTCTTT. Amino acid sequence: CASSYGGGITEAFF.

The chain joins TRBV5-4 to TRBJ2-7; perhaps TRBD2 as D (6 bases). With 0 bases removed from V and 2 bases from J, the gap between germline ends came to 15 bases. The CDR3 is 16 residues long. In germline, CDR1 is SGHNT, CDR2 YYREEE (reference sequence). As DNA, the CDR3 is TGTGCCAGCAGCTTGGTTGGCGGGACTGGAACCTACGAGCAGTACTTC. This encodes CASSLVGGTGTYEQYF.

The chain combines TRBV5-1 with TRBJ2-5; 11 nucleotides line up with TRBD2. The CDR3 has 14 amino acids. With V trimmed by 4 bases and J by 3 bases, 2 bases remained unmatched. Germline V gene sequence: CDR1 SGHRS, CDR2 YFSETQ. This chain's CDR3 is CASSTSGGEETQYF. The CDR3 region has the DNA TGCGCCAGCAGCACTAGCGGGGGAGAAGAGACCCAGTACTTC.

The chain employs TRBV3-1 (or the pseudogene TRBV3-2) and TRBJ1-2, with 9 bases matching TRBD1. The CDR3 extends over 15 amino acids. Germline values: CDR1 LGHDT, CDR2 YNNKEL (reference sequence). Losses at the gene ends were 6 bases for V and 5 bases for J; bases not matched to a gene: 10. CDR3 sequence reads: CASRHTGGEYYGYTF. DNA for the CDR3: TGTGCCAGCAGACATACAGGGGGCGAGTATTATGGCTACACCTTC.

V gene TRBV7-8 combines with J gene TRBJ1-1, with TRBD1 as a possible D gene (6 bases). This CDR3 contains 14 residues. CDR1 and CDR2 from the germline V gene are SGHVS and FQNEAQ. V dropped 1 base and J dropped 6 bases, with 12 bases sitting between them. Here the CDR3 DNA reads TGTGCCAGCAGCTTAGTTTACAGGGAGTCTGAAGCTTTCTTT. Translating gives CASSLVYRESEAFF. The variable domain in full, completed from reference TRBV7-8 and TRBJ1-1, reads GAGVSQSPRYKVAKRGQDVALRCDPISGHVSLFWYQQALGQGPEFLTYFQNEAQLDKSGLPSDRFFAERPEGSVSTLKIQRTQQEDSAVYLCASSLVYRESEAFFGQGTRLTVV.

CDR3 sequence: CAWGLGWTGVMNTEAFF. The CDR3 DNA sequence: TGTGCCTGGGGCCTCGGTTGGACTGGAGTTATGAACACTGAAGCTTTCTTT. V usage is TRBV30 and J usage is TRBJ1-1; no reliable D call. This CDR3 spans 17 amino acids. CDR1 GTSNPN and CDR2 SVGIG come from the germline V gene (reference sequence). Between the trimmed V and J ends, which lost 5 bases and 0 bases, there was a span of 22 bases.

This chain connects TRBV19 to TRBJ1-5; 7 bases line up with TRBD1. V lost 7 bases, J lost 7 bases, and 10 bases stayed unmatched. CDR3 length: 14 amino acids. The V gene's germline CDR1 is LNHDA and CDR2 SQIVND (reference sequence). The CDR3 loop reads CASTIGGGWQPQHF. The CDR3 nucleotides are TGTGCCAGTACCATTGGAGGGGGCTGGCAGCCCCAGCATTTT.

The rearrangement uses TRBV6-4 and TRBJ2-1; TRBD2 matches at 11 bases. V lost 8 bases to trimming and J lost 8 bases; unmatched junction nucleotides: 8. This CDR3 is built from 14 residues. Germline CDR1 and CDR2: MRHNA and SNTAGT. The CDR3 DNA reads TGTGCCAGCCGATTGACTAGCGGGGCCTATGAGCAGTTCTTC. Amino acid sequence: CASRLTSGAYEQFF.

This clone was counted once. The chain joins TRBV29-1 to TRBJ1-4; 8 bases line up with TRBD1. V was pared by 3 bases and J by 7 bases, with 10 bases of the junction left unmatched. The CDR3 is 15 amino acids. The germline gives CDR1 SQVTM, CDR2 ANQGSEA. CDR3 DNA sequence: TGCAGCGTTGAGGATATAACAGGGGGAGGTGAAAAACTGTTTTTT. Encoded protein: CSVEDITGGGEKLFF. Full variable domain (outside the CDR3, taken from reference TRBV29-1 and TRBJ1-4): SAVISQKPSRDICQRGTSLTIQCQVDSQVTMMFWYRQQPGQSLTLIATANQGSEATYESGFVIDKFPISRPNLTFSTLTVSNMSPEDSSIYLCSVEDITGGGEKLFFGSGTQLSVL.

The chain employs TRBV9 and TRBJ2-1; D might be TRBD2 (6 bases). Trimming shortened V by 0 bases and J by 3 bases, and 10 bases separated the two germline ends. There are 15 residues in the CDR3. CDR1 SGDLS and CDR2 YYNGEE come from the germline V gene. The CDR3 DNA is TGTGCCAGCAGCGTAGTGCCCGGGGGCTACAATGAGCAGTTCTTC. It is translated as CASSVVPGGYNEQFF.

The rearrangement links TRBV10-3 to TRBJ1-2; D unclear. CDR3 size: 13 residues. Germline assignment: CDR1 ENHRY and CDR2 SYGVKD. V lost 1 base and J 3 bases, leaving 6 bases between the germline ends. CDR3 loop: CAISELQYYGYTF. CDR3 nucleotide sequence: TGTGCCATCAGTGAGTTGCAGTACTATGGCTACACCTTC.

The J gene is TRBJ1-1, the V gene TRBV3-1 (or the pseudogene TRBV3-2); D is undetermined. CDR1 and CDR2 (germline): LGHDT, YNNKEL (reference sequence). Trimming stripped 2 bases from V and 4 bases from J, with 11 bases between. The CDR3 runs to 14 residues. The CDR3 protein is CASSQYPGGTEAFF. CDR3 bases: TGTGCCAGCAGCCAATACCCCGGAGGCACTGAAGCTTTCTTT.

The chain uses TRBV18 and TRBJ2-3, with no clear D. The V and J ends lost 3 bases and 3 bases respectively, with 10 bases between them. The CDR3 has 14 amino acids. Germline V CDR1 and CDR2: KGHSH, LQKENI. The chain's CDR3 is CASSPLDSTDTQYF. The CDR3 coding sequence is TGTGCCAGCTCACCGCTCGACTCTACAGATACGCAGTATTTT. Full variable domain (missing parts from reference TRBV18 and TRBJ2-3): NAGVMQNPRHLVRRRGQEARLRCSPMKGHSHVYWYRQLPEEGLKFMVYLQKENIIDESGMPKERFSAEFPKEGPSILRIQQVVRGDSAAYFCASSPLDSTDTQYFGPGTRLTVL.

The chain employs TRBV7-3 and TRBJ2-1; TRBD1 aligns across 9 bases. The junction had 5 bases not matched to a gene; V was cut back by 5 bases and J by 6 bases. The CDR3 sequence is 14 residues long. Germline CDR1 is SGHTA and CDR2 is FQGTGA. The CDR3 region is CASSRQGGFNEQFF. The CDR3 nucleotides are TGTGCCAGCAGCCGACAGGGGGGATTCAATGAGCAGTTCTTC. Based on the CDR3 plus reference TRBV7-3 and TRBJ2-1, the full variable domain is GAGVSQTPSNKVTEKGKYVELRCDPISGHTALYWYRQSLGQGPEFLIYFQGTGAADDSGLPNDRFFAVRPEGSVSTLKIQRTERGDSAVYLCASSRQGGFNEQFFGPGTRLTVL.

The rearrangement links TRBV5-8 to TRBJ2-1, with D unclear. Per germline, CDR1 SGHTS and CDR2 YDEGEE. Trimming cost V 10 bases and J 3 bases, with 14 bases left between them. The CDR3 covers 13 residues. The CDR3 region is CAPALAGYNEQFF. CDR3 nucleotides: TGTGCCCCAGCTTTGGCAGGCTACAATGAGCAGTTCTTC.

This clone came up many times. This chain joins TRBV3-1 (or the pseudogene TRBV3-2) and TRBJ2-3; TRBD2 aligns across 11 bases. This CDR3 spans 15 amino acids. Germline V lookup: CDR1 LGHDT, CDR2 YNNKEL (reference sequence). J was trimmed by 2 bases and V by 6 bases; bases with no gene match: 4. CDR3 sequence reads: CASRLTSGDTDTQYF. CDR3 nucleotide sequence: TGTGCCAGCAGACTGACTAGCGGGGACACAGATACGCAGTATTTT.

This sequence joins TRBV18 and TRBJ2-5; TRBD1 matches 7 bases. Trimming at V came to 4 bases and at J to 0 bases, leaving 5 bases not matched to a gene. CDR3 length equals 15 residues. CDR1 is KGHSH, CDR2 LQKENI, per germline. Here the CDR3 DNA reads TGTGCCAGCTCACACGGACAGGCCAACCAAGAGACCCAGTACTTC. It is translated as CASSHGQANQETQYF.

The table lists this clone with a count of one. The chain has TRBV19 and TRBJ1-5; D gene unclear. This CDR3 is 13 amino acids long. In germline, CDR1 is LNHDA, CDR2 SQIVND (reference sequence). The V end lost 5 bases, the J end lost 4 bases, and 9 bases lay between the germline ends. The CDR3: CASSPAGNQPQHF. In DNA form, the CDR3 reads TGTGCCAGTAGTCCTGCAGGAAATCAGCCCCAGCATTTT.

The chain is built from TRBV18 and TRBJ1-3; TRBD1 is a possible D gene (5 bases). Looked up from germline, CDR1 is KGHSH and CDR2 is LQKENI. The CDR3 contains 16 residues. V was trimmed by 3 bases and J by 10 bases, leaving 22 bases between them. The CDR3, as DNA: TGTGCCAGCTCACCCCGCCCGACAGCGCAAATGGGGACCATATATTTT. Translating it yields CASSPRPTAQMGTIYF.

In its sample, this clone was seen a few times. This chain links TRBV4-2 with TRBJ1-2; 7 nucleotides align to TRBD1. The CDR3 sequence is 13 residues long. V shed 1 base and J 7 bases; nucleotides not matched to a gene: 3. Germline V gene data show CDR1 as LGHNA and CDR2 as YNFKEQ. The DNA of the CDR3 is TGTGCCAGCAGCCAAGCGACAGGGTCTGGCTACACCTTC. Protein sequence: CASSQATGSGYTF.

The V and J genes are TRBV12-3 or TRBV12-4 and TRBJ2-1, with 9 bases that match TRBD2. This CDR3 contains 13 residues. V trimming: 11 bases; J trimming: 5 bases; junction bases outside the gene matches: 7. DNA of the CDR3: TGTGCCGACCGGGCTAGCGGGGACAATGAGCAGTTCTTC. Its protein product is CADRASGDNEQFF.

This clone was found once. CDR3 sequence: CASSSGLAGMSGELFF. The CDR3 DNA reads as TGCGCCAGCAGCTCCGGACTAGCGGGGATGAGCGGGGAGCTGTTTTTT. The V call is TRBV5-1, the J call TRBJ2-2, with TRBD2 identical over 12 bases. From germline, CDR1 is SGHRS and CDR2 YFSETQ. This CDR3 is 16 amino acids long. The V gene end was trimmed by 3 bases and the J gene end by 7 bases; junction bases not matched to a gene: 7.

The chain uses TRBV6-5 and TRBJ1-5, with a weak D call TRBD1 (5 bases). Germline CDR1 and CDR2: MNHEY and SVGAGI. The CDR3 totals 13 residues. Trimming took 9 bases from V and 5 from J, leaving 14 bases between them. In DNA, the CDR3 is TGTGCCAGTTGGGGAAAGGGGTATCAGCCCCAGCATTTT. It encodes CASWGKGYQPQHF.

This clone was detected only a few times. The CDR3 loop is CASSSSVGEQYF. CDR3 bases: TGTGCCAGCAGTTCCTCAGTTGGCGAGCAGTACTTC. This rearrangement joins TRBV12-3 or TRBV12-4 to TRBJ2-7; D is undetermined. The CDR3 is made up of 12 amino acids. V lost 4 bases and J lost 6, with 10 bases in between.

Here the CDR3 reads CASSGSGGHTEAFF. CDR3 sequence (DNA): TGCGCCAGCAGCGGCTCAGGAGGGCACACTGAAGCTTTCTTT. V is TRBV10-1 and J is TRBJ1-1; the D is unclear. From germline, CDR1 is WNHNN and CDR2 SYGVQD (reference sequence). This CDR3 has 14 amino acids. Trimming removed 6 bases at V and 3 bases at J, with 14 bases between.